The present T cell receptor beta chain was sequenced within a study of PD-L1 blockade in urothelial cancer (dated by TCRdb to 2017 to 2019). For context, the study as a whole: Every patient began therapy in the mid-2010s and was given atezolizumab 1,200 mg intravenously every 3 weeks. About 90% of the roughly 29 patients were identified as males with urothelial cancer of bladder origin, and a prior smoking history was reported by 18 of 29 patients. Patients had an ECOG performance status of 0 or 1 and had received between 0 and 3 prior chemotherapy regimens. Blood samples were analyzed at 3 weeks after treatment start (second dose) and at 6 weeks after treatment start. Blood samples yielded a median of about 150,000 T cells and some 80,000 unique TCRs, with median clonality about 0.08. Somatic, immune and clinical correlates of response to PD-L1 blockade with atezolizumab in urothelial cancer were the focus of an exploratory multi-omic analysis. Pretreatment tumor samples and matched peripheral blood, collected serially before and after atezolizumab treatment, underwent TCR sequencing. Progression-free survival longer than 6 months counted as durable clinical benefit, and TCR features were additionally tested against both progression-free and overall survival. Whole exome sequencing and RNA sequencing of pretreatment tumors were performed alongside TCR sequencing in the same patients. Durable clinical benefit was achieved by nine patients but not by the remaining 20. Pretreatment blood TCR-seq was available for around 29 patients, at least one posttreatment blood collection was obtained for 25 or so patients, and tumor TCR-seq was available for 25 or so patients.

The sample's time point label, in plain terms: pretreatment peripheral blood. A cohort of 25 to 30 patients with locally advanced or metastatic urothelial carcinoma, treated at Memorial Sloan Kettering on a trial protocol, was included. Peripheral blood mononuclear cells were collected pretreatment and during treatment, at between 1 and 8 total time points per patient. The Qiagen DNeasy Blood extraction kit was used to purify genomic DNA from total PBMCs and from tumor samples. PBMCs were collected pretreatment and during treatment, and were isolated and stored as previously described. To estimate absolute template abundance from read counts, synthetic TCR analog templates were spiked into each PCR. The immunoSEQ assay used bias-controlled V and J gene primers to amplify TCRbeta CDR3 regions from genomic DNA. Sequencing of rearranged TCRbeta segments was performed at approximately 20X coverage. As for how the authors treated the data: Clustering was used to correct sequencing errors, and CDR3s were annotated against IMGT to assign V, D and J genes. Out-of-frame and stop-codon sequences were excluded, and only productive TCRbeta rearrangements were used in downstream analyses. To compute clonality, Shannon entropy was normalized by the log of the number of unique productive sequences and then subtracted from one. Clones differing between time points or between blood and tumor were identified using Fisher's exact test with Benjamini-Hochberg correction, with an adjusted p below 0.01 applied as the threshold. TCRdb obtained this table from immuneACCESS and retained in-frame rearrangements with V and J assigned. These tables miss some clones; where compared with another copy, unresolved V genes account for less than half of the shortfall, and the remainder is unexplained. That table furnishes V, J and clone size, whereas the DNA furnished D and trimming. In this sample the table shows 70,000 to 90,000 clones, roughly 84% of which occur a single time. About an eighth of the sample rests with the top ten.

General conclusions and limits of the study: A pretreatment peripheral blood TCR clonality below the median was linked to improved progression-free and overall survival. Small sample size (n ≈ 30) and many exploratory analyses mean the results are intended to be hypothesis-generating. At 3 weeks after the start of treatment, tumor-associated TCR clones in peripheral blood had expanded more in patients with durable benefit (n of about 21, p = 0.022).

Between the V and J ends, shortened by 5 bases and 5 bases respectively, the junction contains 13 bases. The germline V gene (reference sequence) gives CDR1 as LNHNV and CDR2 as YYDKDF. Inclusive of the bounding cysteine and phenylalanine, the CDR3 is 13 residues long. Only CDR3 DNA remains: 39 bases, in frame from the first base. About this clone itself: What this receptor recognizes is not known. The input lacks base qualities; no much larger clone sits a single base away.

The chain uses TRBV15 and TRBJ2-7; the D gene lacks a confident call. The TCR originated in a man in his 60s with urothelial cancer. Sequencing was performed on PBMCs, taken around atezolizumab (anti-PD-L1) treatment. The DNA is as follows: TGTGCCACCAGCCCGCGGCGTTACCACGAGCAGTACTTC. Its protein product is CATSPRRYHEQYF.